The 24 T cell receptor beta chains presented below share a single source sample, sequenced in a study of shared clonotypes between healthy human individuals. Assay used: immunoSEQ multiplex PCR; TCRdb lists only in-frame clones, some missing. The sample yields around 2.5 million clones, over 85% seen once. Specimen: naive CD4+ T cells from PBMCs. Documented subset: CD45RA+ positively selected. The source is a man between 18 and 35 years old in good health. Some clones in this sample may be carry-over from other donors' samples.

V usage is TRBV5-1 and J usage is TRBJ2-3, with TRBD1 as a possible D gene (6 bases). This CDR3 has 12 amino acids. Looked up from germline, CDR1 is SGHRS and CDR2 is YFSETQ. The V and J ends lost 7 bases and 0 bases respectively, with 6 bases between them. The CDR3 loop is CASGQSTDTQYF. CDR3 sequence (DNA): TGCGCCAGCGGACAGAGCACAGATACGCAGTATTTT. Full variable domain (outside the CDR3, taken from reference TRBV5-1 and TRBJ2-3): KAGVTQTPRYLIKTRGQQVTLSCSPISGHRSVSWYQQTPGQGLQFLFEYFSETQRNKGNFPGRFSGRQFSNSRSEMNVSTLELGDSALYLCASGQSTDTQYFGPGTRLTVL.

The gene calls are TRBV5-4 and TRBJ2-1; perhaps TRBD2 as D (6 bases). The CDR3 runs 14 residues. V lost 1 base to trimming and J lost 7 bases, with 12 bases between them. Germline V gene sequence: CDR1 SGHNT, CDR2 YYREEE (reference sequence). CDR3 bases: TGTGCCAGCAGCTTGTCCGGGAGTAGTAATGAGCAGTTCTTC. Encoded protein: CASSLSGSSNEQFF. The full variable domain, its missing parts supplied by reference TRBV5-4 and TRBJ2-1, is ETGVTQSPTHLIKTRGQQVTLRCSSQSGHNTVSWYQQALGQGPQFIFQYYREEENGRGNFPPRFSGLQFPNYSSELNVNALELDDSALYLCASSLSGSSNEQFFGPGTRLTVL.

The chain has TRBV5-1 and TRBJ2-1; D is undetermined. V lost 0 bases and J lost 8, with 3 bases in between. The CDR3 consists of 11 residues. Germline loops: CDR1 SGHRS, CDR2 YFSETQ. DNA of the CDR3: TGCGCCAGCAGCTTGGGCCATGAGCAGTTCTTC. This translates into CASSLGHEQFF.

This clone has only one observation. The same CDR3 arises from other DNA sequences in this sample as well. The chain is built from TRBV7-3 and TRBJ1-1; the D is unclear. V was clipped by 5 bases and J by 0 bases, with 7 bases between them. Germline V gives CDR1 SGHTA, CDR2 FQGTGA. The CDR3 spans 13 residues. For the CDR3, the DNA is TGTGCCAGCAGCCCGAATATGAACACTGAAGCTTTCTTT. Encoded protein: CASSPNMNTEAFF.

In DNA, the CDR3 is TGTGCCACCAGCAGCAGGGGGCTACCTGTAGATACGCAGTATTTT. It specifies CATSSRGLPVDTQYF. V is TRBV15 and J is TRBJ2-3; 8 bases fit TRBD1. Germline-derived CDR1 and CDR2 are LNHNV and YYDKDF (reference sequence). The CDR3 spans 15 residues. After removal of 3 bases from V and 5 bases from J, the junction contained 7 bases not matched to a gene. Full variable domain (rest looked up from reference TRBV15 and TRBJ2-3): DAMVIQNPRYQVTQFGKPVTLSCSQTLNHNVMYWYQQKSSQAPKLLFHYYDKDFNNEADTPDNFQSRRPNTSFCFLDIRSPGLGDTAMYLCATSSRGLPVDTQYFGPGTRLTVL.

This rearrangement joins TRBV9 to TRBJ2-7; D is ambiguous. The CDR3 length is 8 residues. The germline V gene encodes CDR1 SGDLS and CDR2 YYNGEE. The V end was cut by 10 bases, the J end by 7 bases, with 6 bases between. CDR3 amino acids: CARWEQYF. CDR3 nucleotides: TGTGCCCGTTGGGAGCAGTACTTC.

Turning to this clone: The junction departs from the called germline gene at one end, perhaps through a read error. V is TRBV4-3 and J is TRBJ1-2; TRBD1 is a possible D gene (6 bases). Germline lookup yields CDR1 LGHNA and CDR2 YSLEER. This CDR3 is 15 amino acids long. Here the CDR3 reads CASSQEFLGQDSVFF. The CDR3 DNA reads as TGCGCCAGCAGCCAAGAATTTTTGGGTCAGGACAGCGTATTCTTC.

The gene calls are TRBV2 and TRBJ2-7; D is undetermined. The germline CDR1 and CDR2 sequences are SNHLY and FYNNEI. The CDR3 spans 16 residues. V was trimmed by 5 bases and J by 0 bases, leaving 17 bases between them. CDR3 bases: TGTGCCAGCAGTAAACTCCCGTCCGGGTCCTCCTACGAGCAGTACTTC. It encodes CASSKLPSGSSYEQYF.

The table lists this clone with a count of one. This sequence joins TRBV4-3 and TRBJ2-3, with TRBD1 as a possible D gene (6 bases). V lost 0 bases, J lost 4 bases, and 14 bases lay in between. The germline gives CDR1 LGHNA, CDR2 YSLEER. The CDR3 totals 16 residues. The DNA of the CDR3 is TGCGCCAGCAGCCAAGATCTTGGCAGGGGTGCAGATACGCAGTATTTT. It is translated as CASSQDLGRGADTQYF.

Written as DNA, the CDR3 is TGTGCCAGTAGTATTGGAGGGAGAAGCCTGAGTGGCTACACCTTC. Its translation is CASSIGGRSLSGYTF. V gene TRBV19 combines with J gene TRBJ1-2; D gene unclear. The germline V and J ends were trimmed by 3 bases and 7 bases, with 18 bases remaining between them. The CDR3 covers 15 residues. CDR1 and CDR2 from the germline V gene are LNHDA and SQIVND (reference sequence).

This clone occurred once. This chain joins TRBV25-1 and TRBJ2-3; the match to TRBD2 covers 12 bases. This CDR3 comprises 18 residues. Germline trimming cut 0 bases from V and 5 bases from J; bases unmatched to any gene: 9. From germline, CDR1 is MGHDK and CDR2 SYGVNS. CDR3 sequence reads: CASSEYPSGRAWGDTQYF. In DNA form, the CDR3 reads TGTGCCAGCAGTGAATATCCTAGCGGGAGGGCCTGGGGAGATACGCAGTATTTT.

The V and J genes are TRBV10-3 and TRBJ2-7; 9 nucleotides align to TRBD1. Germline CDR1 ENHRY, CDR2 SYGVKD. This CDR3 contains 15 residues. J gave up 2 bases and V 6 bases, and 8 bases lay outside the gene matches. The CDR3 nucleotides read TGTGCCATCAGATCCGACAGGGGGTTAACCTACGAGCAGTACTTC. This encodes CAIRSDRGLTYEQYF.

This chain uses TRBV18 with TRBJ1-5, with a weak D call TRBD1 (6 bases). Germline assignment: CDR1 KGHSH and CDR2 LQKENI. V lost 2 bases to trimming and J lost 2 bases, with 13 bases between them. The CDR3 runs to 16 residues. In DNA form, the CDR3 reads TGTGCCAGCTCACCAGAACAGGGTGGCGGCAATCAGCCCCAGCATTTT. Translation: CASSPEQGGGNQPQHF.

The chain joins TRBV5-1 to TRBJ2-7; 10 bases map to TRBD2. Germline CDR1 and CDR2: SGHRS and YFSETQ. The CDR3 length is 15 residues. After removal of 4 bases from V and 7 bases from J, the junction contained 11 bases not matched to a gene. In DNA, the CDR3 is TGCGCCAGCAGCCCCGGGACTAGCGCTGCGGGGGAGCAGTACTTC. Protein product: CASSPGTSAAGEQYF.

The rearrangement joins TRBV7-9 to TRBJ1-2; 7 bases align to TRBD1. CDR1 is SEHNR and CDR2 is FQNEAQ in the germline V gene (reference sequence). V was pared by 5 bases and J by 1 base, with 4 bases of the junction left unmatched. This CDR3 comprises 14 residues. This CDR3 is CASSPRGGNYGYTF. CDR3 bases: TGTGCCAGCAGCCCCAGGGGGGGTAACTATGGCTACACCTTC.

The chain combines TRBV19 with TRBJ2-7; 11 nucleotides line up with TRBD2. J lost 3 bases, V lost 7 bases, and 17 bases had no gene match. Germline V gene data show CDR1 as LNHDA and CDR2 as SQIVND (reference sequence). This CDR3 spans 18 amino acids. CDR3 sequence (DNA): TGTGCCAGTACTCCCGCGGGGTGGCTAGCGGGAGGATACTACGAGCAGTACTTC. This translates into CASTPAGWLAGGYYEQYF.

Only one count was recorded for this clone. V and J are TRBV5-6 and TRBJ1-3; TRBD1 might be the D (5 bases). Trimming cost V 3 bases and J 0 bases, with 7 bases left between them. The CDR3 consists of 14 residues. Germline CDR1 is SGHDT and CDR2 is YYEEEE. In DNA, the CDR3 is TGTGCCAGCAGCTACGACAGCTCTGGAAACACCATATATTTT. Protein: CASSYDSSGNTIYF.

V gene TRBV6-4 combines with J gene TRBJ1-2; 7 positions agree with TRBD1. CDR1 and CDR2 from the germline V gene are MRHNA and SNTAGT. V was clipped by 6 bases and J by 7 bases; unmatched bases: 11. The CDR3 is 14 amino acids. CDR3 sequence: CASSTTTGKGGYTF. Written as DNA, the CDR3 is TGTGCCAGCAGCACGACGACAGGGAAAGGTGGCTACACCTTC.

The gene calls are TRBV29-1 and TRBJ2-5; the match to TRBD2 covers 7 bases. The CDR3 totals 14 residues. Germline assignment: CDR1 SQVTM and CDR2 ANQGSEA. V trimming: 4 bases; J trimming: 1 base; junction bases outside the gene matches: 6. CDR3 DNA: TGCAGCGTTGGTTTACTAGCGACCCAAGAGACCCAGTACTTC. The encoded protein is CSVGLLATQETQYF.

The chain uses TRBV9 and TRBJ2-5, with 10 bases aligning to TRBD2. CDR1 and CDR2 (germline): SGDLS, YYNGEE. Trimming cost V 0 bases and J 4 bases; bases outside gene matches: 9. This CDR3 spans 17 amino acids. In DNA form, the CDR3 reads TGTGCCAGCAGCGTAGTAGCGGGAGGTACGGGGGCAGAGACCCAGTACTTC. Residues: CASSVVAGGTGAETQYF.

V and J are TRBV28 and TRBJ1-2, with D perhaps TRBD1 (5 bases). CDR3 length: 14 amino acids. From germline, CDR1 is MDHEN and CDR2 SYDVKM. V dropped 4 bases and J dropped 4 bases, with 13 bases sitting between them. The DNA for the CDR3 is TGTGCCAGCAGTTCCCCCGAGGACACCTATGGCTACACCTTC. Amino acid sequence: CASSSPEDTYGYTF.

The rearrangement links TRBV4-2 to TRBJ2-7, with 8 bases fitting TRBD1. The CDR3 consists of 15 residues. The germline CDR1 and CDR2 sequences are LGHNA and YNFKEQ. The ends lost 4 bases at V and 2 bases at J; junction bases unmatched: 7. CDR3 sequence reads: CASSPRTGLTYEQYF. CDR3 coding DNA: TGTGCCAGCAGCCCCCGGACAGGGTTAACCTACGAGCAGTACTTC.

V gene TRBV5-1 combines with J gene TRBJ2-5; 9 bases are shared with TRBD2. V was pared by 4 bases and J by 5 bases, with 12 bases of the junction left unmatched. Germline V gene data show CDR1 as SGHRS and CDR2 as YFSETQ. The CDR3 length is 16 residues. Here the CDR3 DNA reads TGCGCCAGCAGCCCGGTAGCGGGAGAGGCGGACGAGACCCAGTACTTC. Translated, it gives CASSPVAGEADETQYF.

Remarks on this clone: At the DNA level, this CDR3 is encoded by other sequences in the same sample as well. The chain carries TRBV7-9 and TRBJ1-1; weak D call: TRBD1 (5 bases). CDR1 and CDR2 from the germline V gene are SEHNR and FQNEAQ (reference sequence). This CDR3 is built from 16 residues. V was pared by 1 base and J by 1 base, with 13 bases between. CDR3 in amino acids: CASSLGAGRGNTEAFF. CDR3 in DNA: TGTGCCAGCAGCTTAGGGGCAGGGAGGGGGAACACTGAAGCTTTCTTT.